Below, 15 T cell receptor beta chains from the same sample are listed, as sequenced in a study of CD8 T cells in Susac syndrome. Random hexamers served to reverse transcribe roughly 0.45 to 1 ug RNA. TCRdb ran MiXCR on the immunoSEQ multiplex PCR reads and lists one entry per CDR3 protein. The repertoire holds tens of thousands of distinct CDR3 sequences, with 93% as singletons. The sequenced material came from CD4+ T cells from PBMCs. These receptors were taken from a human donor with Susac syndrome.

The genes are TRBV10-3 and TRBJ2-5; TRBD1 matches 7 bases. Germline V gene sequence: CDR1 ENHRY, CDR2 SYGVKD. The V gene end was trimmed by 4 bases and the J gene end by 2 bases; junction bases not matched to a gene: 10. The CDR3 is 16 residues long. CDR3 nucleotide sequence: TGTGCCATCAGTGGGAAGCAGGACAGGTCTCAAGAGACCCAGTACTTC. Translation gives CAISGKQDRSQETQYF.

V gene TRBV2 combines with J gene TRBJ2-4, with 7 bases matching TRBD1. The CDR3 length is 15 residues. The V gene's germline CDR1 is SNHLY and CDR2 FYNNEI. V lost 6 bases and J lost 8; bases outside the gene matches: 13. CDR3 amino acids: CASSDDRAVGDIQYF. The CDR3 coding sequence is TGTGCCAGCAGCGACGACAGGGCCGTAGGGGACATTCAGTACTTC. Together with reference TRBV2 and TRBJ2-4, the CDR3 gives the full variable domain: EPEVTQTPSHQVTQMGQEVILRCVPISNHLYFYWYRQILGQKVEFLVSFYNNEISEKSEIFDDQFSVERPDGSNFTLKIRSTKLEDSAMYFCASSDDRAVGDIQYFGAGTRLSVL.

This clonotype was found once. The V and J genes are TRBV20-1 and TRBJ2-3; 7 bases are a match to TRBD2. In germline, CDR1 is DFQATT, CDR2 SNEGSKA (reference sequence). This CDR3 spans 15 amino acids. V lost 3 bases and J lost 0; bases outside the gene matches: 6. The CDR3 loop reads CSARRGGLSTDTQYF. DNA for the CDR3: TGCAGTGCTAGGCGGGGAGGGCTTAGCACAGATACGCAGTATTTT.

The chain links TRBV24-1 to TRBJ2-3, with TRBD2 matching over 8 bases. From germline, CDR1 is KGHDR and CDR2 SFDVKD. The CDR3 totals 15 residues. V trimming: 3 bases; J trimming: 3 bases; junction bases outside the gene matches: 4. The CDR3 sequence is CATSDRLAKTDTQYF. DNA for the CDR3: TGTGCCACCAGTGATCGACTAGCGAAAACAGATACGCAGTATTTT.

This clonotype has more than one count but fewer than ten. The genes are TRBV5-1 and TRBJ2-3; D unresolved. Germline CDR1 and CDR2: SGHRS and YFSETQ. Trimming removed 0 bases from V and 1 base from J, with 6 bases in between. The CDR3 extends over 14 amino acids. The CDR3: CASSLGAGTDTQYF. CDR3 DNA: TGCGCCAGCAGCTTGGGGGCGGGCACAGATACGCAGTATTTT.

In its sample, this clonotype was seen once. The chain joins TRBV28 to TRBJ1-5, with 7 bases matching TRBD1. The trim removed 2 bases at V and 6 bases at J, leaving 4 bases unmatched. CDR1 is MDHEN and CDR2 is SYDVKM in the germline V gene. The CDR3 sequence is 14 residues long. For the CDR3, the DNA is TGTGCCAGCAGTTTAGAAGCAGGGGGTCAGCCCCAGCATTTT. Its translation: CASSLEAGGQPQHF.

As DNA, the CDR3 is TGCAGCGTTGCCCTTGCAGGGAAAGCAGATACGCAGTATTTT. Translating gives CSVALAGKADTQYF. The rearrangement uses TRBV29-1 and TRBJ2-3; tentatively, D is TRBD1 (5 bases). Germline values: CDR1 SQVTM, CDR2 ANQGSEA. Trimming took off 4 bases at V and 4 bases at J, with 15 bases between the two ends. The CDR3 is made up of 14 amino acids.

The chain uses TRBV5-1 and TRBJ2-1; TRBD2 might be the D (6 bases). CDR1 and CDR2 (germline): SGHRS, YFSETQ. The germline V and J ends were trimmed by 7 bases and 10 bases, with 24 bases remaining between them. The CDR3 spans 15 residues. The CDR3 loop is CASSGWRGSYGEQFF. In nucleotides, the CDR3 is TGCGCCAGCTCCGGATGGAGGGGCTCATACGGGGAGCAGTTCTTC.

This clonotype has just a few counts. The CDR3 bases are TGCGCCAGCAGCCTCGACGGTTATAGCAATCAGCCCCAGCATTTT. Translating gives CASSLDGYSNQPQHF. V is TRBV5-1 and J is TRBJ1-5; no clear D. The germline CDR1 and CDR2 sequences are SGHRS and YFSETQ. Trimming cost V 4 bases and J 0 bases, with 11 bases left between them. This CDR3 has 15 residues.

This rearrangement joins TRBV11-3 to TRBJ2-1; 12 positions agree with TRBD2. The CDR3 has 18 residues. J lost 8 bases, V lost 0 bases, and 11 bases had no gene match. CDR1 SGHNT and CDR2 YENEEA come from the germline V gene. The CDR3, as DNA: TGTGCCAGCAGCTTAGACGGACTAGCGGGAAATCTCGATTATGAGCAGTTCTTC. Translating gives CASSLDGLAGNLDYEQFF.

The chain uses TRBV18 and TRBJ1-4; D unclear. CDR3 length equals 12 residues. CDR1 KGHSH and CDR2 LQKENI come from the germline V gene. V was shortened by 3 bases and J by 4 bases, with 3 bases between the two germline ends. This chain's CDR3 is CASSPRNEKLFF. CDR3 in DNA: TGTGCCAGCTCACCGCGTAATGAAAAACTGTTTTTT.

The J gene is TRBJ1-3, the V gene TRBV6-6; D call uncertain. CDR3 length: 14 residues. The V gene lost 2 bases and the J gene lost 2 bases, with 7 bases spanning the gap. Germline values: CDR1 MNHNY, CDR2 SVGAGI (reference sequence). In DNA form, the CDR3 reads TGTGCCAGCAGTTACATGGCAGCTGGAAACACCATATATTTT. The encoded protein is CASSYMAAGNTIYF.

The rearrangement links TRBV18 to TRBJ2-5; perhaps TRBD1 as D (6 bases). The V gene's germline CDR1 is KGHSH and CDR2 LQKENI. The V end lost 5 bases, the J end lost 5 bases, and 12 bases lay between the germline ends. This CDR3 has 13 residues. The CDR3 loop is CASSSGVMETQYF. CDR3 bases: TGTGCCAGCTCATCAGGGGTGATGGAGACCCAGTACTTC.

The V call is TRBV29-1, the J call TRBJ1-3, with 8 bases matching TRBD1. The CDR3 sequence is 13 residues long. With V trimmed by 7 bases and J by 2 bases, 4 bases remained unmatched. Per the germline V gene, CDR1 is SQVTM and CDR2 is ANQGSEA. This CDR3 is CSAQTGAGNTIYF. DNA of the CDR3: TGCAGCGCTCAGACAGGGGCTGGAAACACCATATATTTT.

This chain links TRBV7-2 with TRBJ1-2, with D possibly matching TRBD1 (5 bases). Germline V lookup: CDR1 SGHTA, CDR2 FQGNSA. The CDR3 is 15 residues long. V was pared by 2 bases and J by 6 bases, with 16 bases between. The CDR3 sequence: CASSLLRDSLDGYTF. CDR3 DNA sequence: TGTGCCAGCAGCTTACTACGCGACAGCCTTGATGGCTACACCTTC.